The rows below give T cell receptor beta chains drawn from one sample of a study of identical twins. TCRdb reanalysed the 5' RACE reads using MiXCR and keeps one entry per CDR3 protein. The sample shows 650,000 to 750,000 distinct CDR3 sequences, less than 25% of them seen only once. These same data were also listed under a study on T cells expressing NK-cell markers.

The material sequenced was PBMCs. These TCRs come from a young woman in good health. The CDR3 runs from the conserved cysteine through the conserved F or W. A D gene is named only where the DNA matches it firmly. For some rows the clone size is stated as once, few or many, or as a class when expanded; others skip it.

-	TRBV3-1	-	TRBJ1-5	CASTAGAGNQPQHF	TGTGCCAGCACTGCGGGGGCTGGCAATCAGCCCCAGCATTTT
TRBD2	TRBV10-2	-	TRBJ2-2	CASRPSGGALAGELFF	TGCGCCAGCAGACCCAGCGGGGGGGCCTTAGCCGGGGAGCTGTTTTTT
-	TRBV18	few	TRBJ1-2	CASSESQIANYGYTF	TGTGCCAGCTCAGAAAGTCAAATAGCTAACTATGGCTACACCTTC
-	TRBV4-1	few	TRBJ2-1	CASTRTNRYNEQFF	TGCGCCAGCACGAGAACTAACCGCTACAATGAGCAGTTCTTC
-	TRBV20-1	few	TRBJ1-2	CSARDPDNYGYTF	TGCAGTGCTAGAGATCCCGACAACTATGGCTACACCTTC
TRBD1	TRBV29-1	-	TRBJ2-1	CSVESLDRGPVEQFF	TGCAGCGTTGAAAGTCTGGACAGGGGACCGGTTGAGCAGTTCTTC
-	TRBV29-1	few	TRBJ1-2	CSVDSSDRYGGYTF	TGCAGCGTTGATTCTTCAGACCGTTACGGGGGCTACACCTTC
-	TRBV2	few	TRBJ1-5	CASKVDSNQPQHF	TGTGCCAGCAAGGTAGATAGCAATCAGCCCCAGCATTTT
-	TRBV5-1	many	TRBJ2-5	CASSLGMTGRGETQYF	TGCGCCAGCAGCTTGGGAATGACAGGGAGGGGAGAGACCCAGTACTTC
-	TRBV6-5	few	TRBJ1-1	CASSSRVAEAFF	TGTGCCAGCAGTTCTCGGGTTGCTGAAGCTTTCTTT
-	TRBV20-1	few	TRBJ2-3	CSARDLKDTQYF	TGCAGTGCTAGAGATCTCAAGGATACGCAGTATTTT
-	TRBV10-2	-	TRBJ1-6	CASSEPGGGANSPLHF	TGCGCCAGCAGTGAGCCGGGAGGCGGGGCAAATTCACCCCTCCACTTT
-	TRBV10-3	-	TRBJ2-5	CAISESSQPLEYQETQYF	TGTGCCATCAGTGAGTCCTCTCAACCTCTAGAGTACCAAGAGACCCAGTACTTC
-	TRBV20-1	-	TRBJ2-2	CSARTWQVPTGELFF	TGCAGTGCTAGAACGTGGCAAGTTCCCACCGGGGAGCTGTTTTTT
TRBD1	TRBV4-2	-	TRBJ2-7	CASSLSTGGLDEQYF	TGTGCCAGCAGCCTATCGACAGGGGGGTTGGACGAGCAGTACTTC
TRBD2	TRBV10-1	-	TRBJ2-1	CASSGASGRIWQFF	TGCGCCAGCAGTGGGGCTAGCGGGAGAATCTGGCAGTTCTTC
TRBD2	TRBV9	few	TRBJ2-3	CASSPREGLTDTQYF	TGTGCCAGCAGCCCCCGGGAGGGTCTCACAGATACGCAGTATTTT
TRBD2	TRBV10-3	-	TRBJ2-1	CATLGLAGTYNEQFF	TGTGCCACCCTCGGACTAGCGGGGACCTACAATGAGCAGTTCTTC
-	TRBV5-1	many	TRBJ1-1	CASSLRLNTEAFF	TGTGCCAGCAGCTTGAGGTTGAACACTGAAGCTTTCTTT
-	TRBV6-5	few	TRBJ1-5	CASSYSKAADQPQHF	TGTGCCAGCAGTTACTCGAAGGCGGCCGATCAGCCCCAGCATTTT
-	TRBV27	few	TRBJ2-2	CASSFPGHTGELFF	TGTGCCAGCAGTTTCCCGGGTCACACCGGGGAGCTGTTTTTT
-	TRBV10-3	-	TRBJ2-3	CAISVDRDPTQYF	TGTGCCATCAGTGTGGATAGAGACCCTACGCAGTATTTT
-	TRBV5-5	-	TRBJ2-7	CASSFGVGSNYEQYF	TGTGCCAGCAGCTTTGGTGTGGGTAGTAACTACGAGCAGTACTTC
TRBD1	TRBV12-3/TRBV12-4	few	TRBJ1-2	CASSPRDRNFYGYTF	TGTGCCAGCAGTCCCAGGGACAGGAACTTCTATGGCTACACCTTC
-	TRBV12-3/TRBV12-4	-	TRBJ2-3	CASTTARGTGDTQYF	TGTGCCAGCACCACCGCACGGGGGACTGGAGATACGCAGTATTTT
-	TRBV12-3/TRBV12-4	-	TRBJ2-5	CASSRTRGEETQYF	TGTGCCAGCAGTCGGACCCGGGGTGAAGAGACCCAGTACTTC
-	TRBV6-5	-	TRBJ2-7	CASSYSRGGSPYEQYF	TGTGCCAGCAGTTACTCGAGGGGGGGAAGCCCCTACGAGCAGTACTTC
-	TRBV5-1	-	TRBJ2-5	CASSIPGQTQETQYF	TGCGCCAGCAGCATACCGGGACAAACGCAAGAGACCCAGTACTTC
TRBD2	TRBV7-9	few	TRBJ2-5	CASSPPVAGVMAETQYF	TGTGCCAGCAGCCCGCCAGTAGCGGGAGTCATGGCAGAGACCCAGTACTTC
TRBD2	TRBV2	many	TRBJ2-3	CASSRRTSGRAAVFTQYF	TGTGCCAGCAGTCGAAGGACTAGCGGGAGGGCCGCCGTATTTACGCAGTATTTT
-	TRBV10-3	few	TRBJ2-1	CASSPDAGNEQFF	TGTGCCAGCAGCCCGGACGCGGGCAATGAGCAGTTCTTC
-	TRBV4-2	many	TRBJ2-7	CASSRGGQEYEQYF	TGTGCCAGCAGCCGGGGGGGGCAGGAATACGAGCAGTACTTC
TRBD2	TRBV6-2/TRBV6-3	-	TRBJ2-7	CASSPASGGAYEQYF	TGTGCCAGCAGCCCCGCGAGCGGGGGAGCTTACGAGCAGTACTTC
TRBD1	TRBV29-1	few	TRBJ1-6	CSVREGQGNSPLHF	TGCAGCGTGAGAGAAGGACAGGGGAATTCACCCCTCCACTTT
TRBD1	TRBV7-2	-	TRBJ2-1	CATKGQNYNEQFF	TGTGCCACCAAGGGACAGAACTACAATGAGCAGTTCTTC
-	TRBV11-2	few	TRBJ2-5	CASSLEFRVETQYF	TGTGCCAGCAGCTTAGAATTCAGGGTAGAGACCCAGTACTTC
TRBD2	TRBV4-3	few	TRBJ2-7	CASSPQTGTSGWSSYEQYF	TGCGCCAGCAGCCCACAAACCGGGACTAGCGGCTGGAGCTCCTACGAGCAGTACTTC
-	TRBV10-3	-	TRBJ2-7	CAISESTSQYF	TGTGCCATCAGTGAGTCCACCTCCCAGTACTTC
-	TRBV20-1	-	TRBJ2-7	CSARDRLFTSTSYEQYF	TGCAGTGCTAGAGATCGTTTGTTCACGTCCACTTCCTACGAGCAGTACTTC
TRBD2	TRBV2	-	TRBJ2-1	CASSSLAAEQFF	TGTGCCAGCAGTTCCCTAGCGGCTGAGCAGTTCTTC
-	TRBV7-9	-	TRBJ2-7	CASSLEGVPGYF	TGTGCCAGCAGCTTAGAGGGGGTCCCCGGGTACTTC
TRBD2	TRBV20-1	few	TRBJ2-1	CSARGGPLNNEQFF	TGCAGTGCCCGGGGGGGACCGTTAAATAATGAGCAGTTCTTC
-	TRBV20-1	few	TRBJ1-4	CSARDTGNEKLFF	TGCAGTGCTAGAGACACAGGGAATGAAAAACTGTTTTTT
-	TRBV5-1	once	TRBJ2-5	CASSLGAGAQETQYF	TGCGCCAGCAGCTTAGGGGCGGGGGCCCAAGAGACCCAGTACTTC
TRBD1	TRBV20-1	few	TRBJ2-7	CSAPLPGQGGEQYF	TGCAGTGCCCCGCTCCCGGGACAGGGAGGAGAGCAGTACTTC
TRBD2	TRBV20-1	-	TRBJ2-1	CSARSGNSRNEQFF	TGCAGTGCTAGGAGCGGGAATTCGAGGAATGAGCAGTTCTTC
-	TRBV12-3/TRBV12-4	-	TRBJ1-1	CASSLGGGSGEAFF	TGTGCCAGCAGTTTAGGGGGAGGTAGTGGTGAAGCTTTCTTT
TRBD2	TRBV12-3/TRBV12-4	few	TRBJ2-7	CASSPVGLAGDEQYF	TGTGCCAGCAGTCCCGTGGGACTAGCGGGGGACGAGCAGTACTTC
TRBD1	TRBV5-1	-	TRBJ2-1	CASSGDRGEQFF	TGCGCCAGCAGCGGAGACAGGGGTGAGCAGTTCTTC
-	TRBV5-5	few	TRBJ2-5	CASSLDRHPYRQETQYF	TGTGCCAGCAGCTTGGATCGGCACCCTTACCGGCAAGAGACCCAGTACTTC
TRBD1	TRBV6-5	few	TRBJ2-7	CASSYAGQGKGYEQYF	TGTGCCAGCAGTTACGCCGGACAGGGAAAGGGCTACGAGCAGTACTTC
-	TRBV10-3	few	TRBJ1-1	CAISKNTEAFF	TGTGCCATCAGTAAGAACACTGAAGCTTTCTTT